A single sample is the source of the 6 T cell receptor beta chains below, sequenced in a study of blood T cell repertoires in COVID-19. Profiled with immunoSEQ multiplex PCR; TCRdb holds only in-frame clones, not every one. The sample yields fewer than 40,000 clones, roughly nine tenths seen once. The sequenced sample was peripheral blood. The receptors derive from a woman aged 80 or over with active or convalescent COVID-19.

The rearrangement joins TRBV5-1 to TRBJ2-3, with 9 bases lining up with TRBD2. Germline CDR1 SGHRS, CDR2 YFSETQ. This CDR3 contains 15 residues. V lost 4 bases and J lost 5; bases outside the gene matches: 8. CDR3: CASSHARGGLDTQYF. As DNA, the CDR3 is TGCGCCAGCAGCCACGCGCGGGGGGGGCTAGATACGCAGTATTTT.

This clone has a single count. V and J are TRBV27 and TRBJ1-1; perhaps TRBD1 as D (5 bases). The germline V gene encodes CDR1 MNHEY and CDR2 SMNVEV (reference sequence). Trimming stripped 3 bases from V and 5 bases from J, with 19 bases between. CDR3 length: 16 residues. CDR3 nucleotides: TGTGCCAGCAGTTTTATTAGGGGAACCGAATGGACTGAAGCTTTCTTT. Translating it yields CASSFIRGTEWTEAFF.

V gene TRBV4-1 combines with J gene TRBJ2-3; the match to TRBD2 covers 14 bases. Germline V gene sequence: CDR1 MGHRA, CDR2 YSYEKL. This CDR3 has 17 amino acids. The V gene end was trimmed by 2 bases and the J gene end by 4 bases; junction bases not matched to a gene: 5. In nucleotides, the CDR3 is TGCGCCAGCAGCCAAAGGCTGACTAGCGGGGGGGCAGATACGCAGTATTTT. This gives the protein CASSQRLTSGGADTQYF.

The gene calls are TRBV27 and TRBJ2-7; the D is unclear. Germline CDR1 is MNHEY and CDR2 is SMNVEV (reference sequence). The ends were cut back, 7 bases at V and 1 base at J, with 11 bases in the middle. The CDR3 spans 13 residues. CDR3 in DNA: TGTGCCAGCAAAAAGGAGAGATCCTACGAGCAGTACTTC. This codes for CASKKERSYEQYF.

V is TRBV6-5 and J is TRBJ1-1; 8 bases are shared with TRBD1. V was clipped by 6 bases and J by 5 bases; unmatched bases: 5. This CDR3 is built from 13 residues. CDR1 is MNHEY, CDR2 SVGAGI, per germline. CDR3 loop: CASSQTGETEAFF. CDR3 in DNA: TGTGCCAGCAGCCAGACAGGGGAGACTGAAGCTTTCTTT.

The chain recombines TRBV5-4 with TRBJ2-1; TRBD1 aligns across 9 bases. The V and J ends lost 3 bases and 7 bases, in that order; junction bases with no gene match: 5. Looked up from germline, CDR1 is SGHNT and CDR2 is YYREEE (reference sequence). CDR3 length equals 14 residues. CDR3: CASSSGTGRNEQFF. The CDR3 region has the DNA TGTGCCAGCAGCTCGGGGACAGGGAGAAATGAGCAGTTCTTC.